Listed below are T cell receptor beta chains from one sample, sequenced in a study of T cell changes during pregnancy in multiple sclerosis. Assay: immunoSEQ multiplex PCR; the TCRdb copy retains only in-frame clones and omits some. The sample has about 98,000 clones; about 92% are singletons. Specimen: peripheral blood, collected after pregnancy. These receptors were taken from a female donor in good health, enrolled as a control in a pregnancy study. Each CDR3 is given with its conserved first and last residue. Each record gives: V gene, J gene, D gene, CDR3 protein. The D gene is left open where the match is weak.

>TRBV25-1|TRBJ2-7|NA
CASPPGTPVPYEQYF
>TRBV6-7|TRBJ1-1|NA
CASSYITRVLMTEAFF
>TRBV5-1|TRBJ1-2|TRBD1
CASSLSGQGSYGYTF
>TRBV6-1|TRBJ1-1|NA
CASSDRPSVGAPEAFF
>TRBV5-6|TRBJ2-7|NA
CASRPPGGGGEQYF
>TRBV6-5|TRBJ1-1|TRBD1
CASGTRGQFSTEAFF
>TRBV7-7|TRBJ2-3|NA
CASSFTSTPTDTQYF
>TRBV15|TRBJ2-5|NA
CATSRDPSGQETQYF
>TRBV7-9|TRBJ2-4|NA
CASSLVTTKNIQYF
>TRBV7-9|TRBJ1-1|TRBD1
CASSGTANTEAFF
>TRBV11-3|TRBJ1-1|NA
CASSLDPTPNTEAFF
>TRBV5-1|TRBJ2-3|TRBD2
CASSLQGTSTDTQYF
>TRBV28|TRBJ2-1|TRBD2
CASSFGSGRSNEQFF
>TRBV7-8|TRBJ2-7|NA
CASSSGQNYEQYF
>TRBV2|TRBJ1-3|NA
CASRKDTRNTIYF
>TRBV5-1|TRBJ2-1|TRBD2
CASSPGSSGGAREQFF
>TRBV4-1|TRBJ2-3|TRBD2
CASSPVAPGGDTQYF
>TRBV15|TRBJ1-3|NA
CATSRGQRGLINTIYF
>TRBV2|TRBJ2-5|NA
CASSEASRQETQYF
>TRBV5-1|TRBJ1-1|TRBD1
CASRTGGPITEAFF
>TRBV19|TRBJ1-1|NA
CASRGGGAAIGMNTEAFF
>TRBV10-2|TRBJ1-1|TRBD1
CASSGYAGGGNTEAFF
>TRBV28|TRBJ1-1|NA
CASSFLYRTMNTEAFF
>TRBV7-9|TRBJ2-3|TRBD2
CASSLIAGVSDTQYF
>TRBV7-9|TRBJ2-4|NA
CASSRSQGGNIQYF
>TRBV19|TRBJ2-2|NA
CASSKGVRDTGELFF
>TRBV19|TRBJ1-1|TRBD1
CASRFATGGNTEAFF
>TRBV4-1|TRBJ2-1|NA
CASSQGNLGTEQFF
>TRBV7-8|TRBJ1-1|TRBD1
CASSPRTGMNTEAFF
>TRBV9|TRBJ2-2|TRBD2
CASSTGLAGIVTGELFF
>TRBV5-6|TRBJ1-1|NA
CASSLYGTSGSEGAEAFF
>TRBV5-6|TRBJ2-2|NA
CASSLVVAENTGELFF
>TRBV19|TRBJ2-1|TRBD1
CASSIIGTDQNEQFF
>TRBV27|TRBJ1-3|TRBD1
CASKGAIAGNTIYF
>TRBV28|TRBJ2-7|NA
CASSPGQTYEQYF
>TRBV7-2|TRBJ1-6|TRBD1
CASSPRTGRSPLHF
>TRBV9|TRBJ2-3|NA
CASTTGGASTDTQYF
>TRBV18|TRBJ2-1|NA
CASSFEEAVYNEQFF
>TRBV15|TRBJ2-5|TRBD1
CATSRDRGRETQYF
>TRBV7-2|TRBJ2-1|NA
CASGTGTLAAQFF
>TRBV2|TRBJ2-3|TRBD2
CASSAGLAGSDTQYF
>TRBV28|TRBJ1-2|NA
CASSLTARARPGYTF
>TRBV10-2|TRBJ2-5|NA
CASSAGQLQETQYF
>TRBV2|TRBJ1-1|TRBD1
CASNPETGLNTEAFF
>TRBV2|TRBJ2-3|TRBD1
CASSPLQGGTDTQYF
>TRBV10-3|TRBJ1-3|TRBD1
CAISGTGRRGGNTIYF
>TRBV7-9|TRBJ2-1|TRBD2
CASSSRSGYNEQFF
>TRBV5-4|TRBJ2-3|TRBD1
CASSPQGRASTDTQYF
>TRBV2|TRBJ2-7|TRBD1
CASSIQGSYEQYF
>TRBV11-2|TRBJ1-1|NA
CASSLGLEAAFF
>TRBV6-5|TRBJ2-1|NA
CASSPPGYNEQFF